The entry below describes one T cell receptor beta chain. Its antigen is as yet unknown. The CDR3 has 13 residues. CDR1 MNHEY and CDR2 SVGAGI come from the germline V gene. Trimming removed 5 bases at V and 15 bases at J, with 21 bases between. These data belong to a study of T cell responses to AZD1222 COVID-19 vaccine. TCRdb's copy holds only in-frame clones and misses some; the assay was immunoSEQ multiplex PCR. The sample lists 90,000 to 120,000 clones; over 75% were seen once. Regarding the study as a whole: White British donors predominated, females outnumbered males, and clonal diversity was possibly underestimated. In all cases, repertoires were sampled only after the peak T cell response. Receipt of two AZD1222 doses was followed by a rise in Spike-specific TCR breadth and depth.

The chain combines TRBV6-5 with TRBJ2-3; D not resolved. Sample: peripheral blood, taken on day 0 of AZD1222 vaccination. The sequence was collected from an adult in good health. As DNA, the CDR3 is TGTGCCAGCAGTCCCCCGGGCGGATCCCCCCCCTATTTT. Residues: CASSPPGGSPPYF.